The sequence of this T cell receptor (beta chain) was determined in a study of blood T cell repertoires in COVID-19. Background on the study: Acute-phase and convalescent COVID-19 samples originated in the United States, Italy and Spain. From T cells, B-cell-depleted T cells, or PBMCs came the material, which was cDNA or gDNA.

This CDR3 region has 12 residues. Germline CDR1 and CDR2: SQVTM and ANQGSEA. Trimming stripped 8 bases from V and 2 bases from J, with 11 bases between. Assay: immunoSEQ multiplex PCR; the TCRdb copy retains only in-frame clones and omits some. The sample consists of more than 300,000 clones, around 89% of them appearing once. Seattle patients were enrolled while actively infected and followed longitudinally. This receptor was taken from a woman aged 40 to 49 with COVID-19, enrolled during active disease. Source material: peripheral blood. The chain recombines TRBV29-1 with TRBJ2-3; D possibly corresponds to TRBD1 (5 bases). CDR3 sequence (DNA): TGCAGCCTCCAGGGTGTCACAGATACGCAGTATTTT. Residues: CSLQGVTDTQYF.